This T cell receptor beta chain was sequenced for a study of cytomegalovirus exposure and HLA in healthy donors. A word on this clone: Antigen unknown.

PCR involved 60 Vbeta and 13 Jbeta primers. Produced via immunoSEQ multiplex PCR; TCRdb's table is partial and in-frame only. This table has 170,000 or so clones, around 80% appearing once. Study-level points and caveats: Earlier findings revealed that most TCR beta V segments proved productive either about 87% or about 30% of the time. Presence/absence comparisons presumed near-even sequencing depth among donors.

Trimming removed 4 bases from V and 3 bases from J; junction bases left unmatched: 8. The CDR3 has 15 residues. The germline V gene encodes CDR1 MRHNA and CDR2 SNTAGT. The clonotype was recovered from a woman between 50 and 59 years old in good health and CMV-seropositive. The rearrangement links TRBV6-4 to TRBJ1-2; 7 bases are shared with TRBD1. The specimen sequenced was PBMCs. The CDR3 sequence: CASSVEPGGHYGYTF. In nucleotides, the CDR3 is TGTGCCAGCAGTGTCGAGCCAGGGGGTCACTATGGCTACACCTTC.